Presented here are 5 T cell receptor beta chains from one specimen sequenced in a study of beta chain features in type 1 diabetes. Isolated RNA was reverse transcribed in full, so expressed TCRB transcripts were sequenced. Here immunoSEQ multiplex PCR was the method, and the copy in TCRdb shows in-frame clones only, minus some. Of a few hundred thousand clones in the sample, about 25% were seen once. Sequencing was carried out using central memory CD4+ T cells from blood. The source is a man aged 30 to 45 in good health.

This clone was detected ten times or more. The chain uses TRBV19 and TRBJ2-3; D remains unclear. The germline CDR1 and CDR2 sequences are LNHDA and SQIVND (reference sequence). Between the trimmed V and J ends, which lost 0 bases and 5 bases, there was a span of 6 bases. The CDR3 runs 13 residues. The CDR3 loop reads CASSIDDGDTQYF. The CDR3 region has the DNA TGTGCCAGTAGTATAGACGACGGAGATACGCAGTATTTT.

This clone occurred many times. The J gene is TRBJ1-1, the V gene TRBV29-1; D gene ambiguous. The CDR3 contains 11 residues. Germline V gives CDR1 SQVTM, CDR2 ANQGSEA. V dropped 7 bases and J dropped 0 bases, with 6 bases sitting between them. The CDR3 coding sequence is TGCAGCGGCGACATGAACACTGAAGCTTTCTTT. Encoded protein: CSGDMNTEAFF.

In its sample, this clone was seen a few times. CDR3 region: CASSFQGGDEQFF. The DNA of the CDR3 is TGCGCCAGCAGCTTCCAAGGGGGGGATGAGCAGTTCTTC. The rearrangement uses TRBV5-1 and TRBJ2-1; D may be TRBD2 (7 bases). Germline V gene data show CDR1 as SGHRS and CDR2 as YFSETQ. This CDR3 spans 13 amino acids. V lost 2 bases to trimming and J lost 8 bases, with 11 bases between them. Using reference TRBV5-1 and TRBJ2-1 for the parts outside the CDR3, the full variable domain is KAGVTQTPRYLIKTRGQQVTLSCSPISGHRSVSWYQQTPGQGLQFLFEYFSETQRNKGNFPGRFSGRQFSNSRSEMNVSTLELGDSALYLCASSFQGGDEQFFGPGTRLTVL.

The chain is built from TRBV4-2 and TRBJ2-3; 9 nucleotides line up with TRBD2. The CDR3 length is 18 residues. The V gene's germline CDR1 is LGHNA and CDR2 YNFKEQ. Trimming removed 0 bases from V and 0 bases from J; junction bases left unmatched: 7. The CDR3 spells CASSQDEASGVSTDTQYF. The CDR3 DNA is TGTGCCAGCAGCCAAGATGAGGCTAGCGGGGTTAGCACAGATACGCAGTATTTT.

V is TRBV5-1 and J is TRBJ2-1; D call uncertain. Per the germline V gene, CDR1 is SGHRS and CDR2 is YFSETQ. CDR3 length: 14 residues. The V gene lost 4 bases and the J gene lost 0 bases, with 8 bases spanning the gap. This chain's CDR3 is CASSLGSSYNEQFF. CDR3 nucleotide sequence: TGCGCCAGCAGCCTGGGAAGCTCCTACAATGAGCAGTTCTTC. Full variable domain (rest looked up from reference TRBV5-1 and TRBJ2-1): KAGVTQTPRYLIKTRGQQVTLSCSPISGHRSVSWYQQTPGQGLQFLFEYFSETQRNKGNFPGRFSGRQFSNSRSEMNVSTLELGDSALYLCASSLGSSYNEQFFGPGTRLTVL.